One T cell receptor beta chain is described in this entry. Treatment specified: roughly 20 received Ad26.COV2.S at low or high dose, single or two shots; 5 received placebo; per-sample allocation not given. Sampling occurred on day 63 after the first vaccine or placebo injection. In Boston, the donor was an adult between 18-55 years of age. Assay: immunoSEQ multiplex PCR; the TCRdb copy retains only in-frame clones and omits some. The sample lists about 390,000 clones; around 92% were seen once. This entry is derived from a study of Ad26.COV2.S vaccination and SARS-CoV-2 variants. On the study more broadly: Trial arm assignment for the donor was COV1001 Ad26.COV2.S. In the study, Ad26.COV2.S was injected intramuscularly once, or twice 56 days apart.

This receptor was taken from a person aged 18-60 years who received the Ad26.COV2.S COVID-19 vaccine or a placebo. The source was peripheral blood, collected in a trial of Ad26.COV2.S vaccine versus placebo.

The CDR3 coding sequence is TGTGCCAGCAGCCAGGGACATCAGTGGACCGGGGAGCTGTTTTTT. As protein: CASSQGHQWTGELFF. The V and J genes are TRBV5-8 and TRBJ2-2; D is perhaps TRBD1 (6 bases). There are 15 residues in the CDR3. V was cut by 4 bases and J by 5 bases, with 15 bases left in between. The V gene's germline CDR1 is SGHTS and CDR2 YDEGEE.